The 15 T cell receptor beta chains below come from one sample, sequenced in a study of T cells after yellow fever vaccination. TCRdb fed the 5' RACE reads into MiXCR, producing one record per CDR3 protein. The data contain around 250,000 distinct CDR3 sequences, less than 8.5% of them seen just once; the ten biggest clones take up approximately 0.85%. The material sequenced was CD4+ T cells sorted from PBMCs, taken 15 days after the yellow fever booster vaccination. The receptors shown here come from a man aged 25-45 years who received the YFV17D yellow fever vaccine.

The table lists this clonotype with many counts. V is TRBV7-9 and J is TRBJ2-7; D not certain. V was trimmed by 0 bases and J by 0 bases, leaving 6 bases between them. The CDR3 is 14 residues long. CDR1 and CDR2 (germline): SEHNR, FQNEAQ (reference sequence). The CDR3 DNA is TGTGCCAGCAGCTTAGCGGTGGGCTCCTACGAGCAGTACTTC. The encoded protein is CASSLAVGSYEQYF.

This clonotype was counted a few times. The V and J genes are TRBV7-2 and TRBJ2-7; 10 bases match TRBD2. V lost 4 bases, J lost 4 bases, and 4 bases stayed unmatched. CDR3 length: 14 residues. Germline V CDR1 and CDR2: SGHTA, FQGNSA. CDR3 protein: CASSSTAGGYEQYF. CDR3 coding DNA: TGTGCCAGCAGCTCCACAGCGGGAGGGTACGAGCAGTACTTC.

The chain joins TRBV27 to TRBJ2-1; no reliable D call. Per the germline V gene, CDR1 is MNHEY and CDR2 is SMNVEV (reference sequence). Trimming took 5 bases from V and 0 from J, leaving 8 bases between them. CDR3 size: 14 residues. CDR3 nucleotide sequence: TGTGCCAGCAGTAAGACCAGCTCCTACAATGAGCAGTTCTTC. It is translated as CASSKTSSYNEQFF.

The table lists this clonotype with many counts. The rearrangement uses TRBV7-2 and TRBJ2-1; 10 bases agree with TRBD2. Germline V gene lookup returns CDR1 SGHTA and CDR2 FQGNSA. The length of the CDR3 is 17 residues. V shed 1 base, J shed 7 bases, and the junction held 10 bases outside the gene matches. The CDR3 DNA follows: TGTGCCAGCAGCTTAGTTCGGGGCCTAGCGGGAGTAAATGAGCAGTTCTTC. As protein: CASSLVRGLAGVNEQFF.

This clonotype has a handful of counts. The chain joins TRBV4-3 to TRBJ2-2; 8 bases align to TRBD1. The CDR3 has 18 amino acids. Trimming removed 1 base from V and 5 bases from J; junction bases left unmatched: 12. Germline V gene sequence: CDR1 LGHNA, CDR2 YSLEER. The CDR3 nucleotides are TGCGCCAGCAGCCAAGGTCCCGACAGGGGCGGTCGGACCGGGGAGCTGTTTTTT. As protein: CASSQGPDRGGRTGELFF.

The count of this clonotype is one. Since a much larger clone is just one base distant, this may be a read error. CDR3 coding DNA: TGCACCAGCAGCCAAGGTACTAGCGGGTATAATGAGCAGTTCTTC. Amino acids: CTSSQGTSGYNEQFF. This sequence joins TRBV4-3 and TRBJ2-1; the match to TRBD2 covers 9 bases. Looked up from germline, CDR1 is LGHNA and CDR2 is YSLEER. The CDR3 has 15 amino acids.

The gene calls are TRBV20-1 and TRBJ2-7, with 12 bases identical to TRBD1. Germline CDR1 reads DFQATT; CDR2 reads SNEGSKA (reference sequence). The CDR3 runs 14 residues. Trimming cost V 6 bases and J 12 bases; bases outside gene matches: 15. The CDR3 DNA is TGCAGTGCGGGGAAACTGGCCGGGACAGGGGGCCGGTACTTC. It specifies CSAGKLAGTGGRYF.

The chain's CDR3 is CASSSRGSDTQYF. DNA of the CDR3: TGCGCCAGCAGCTCTAGGGGCTCAGATACGCAGTATTTT. V usage is TRBV5-1 and J usage is TRBJ2-3; the D gene is possibly TRBD1 (5 bases). Germline values: CDR1 SGHRS, CDR2 YFSETQ. Trimming shortened V by 3 bases and J by 4 bases, and 9 bases separated the two germline ends. The CDR3 consists of 13 residues.

At least ten counts were recorded for this clonotype. J is TRBJ2-3 and V is TRBV11-2; D not certain. Trimming cost V 5 bases and J 4 bases, with 10 bases left between them. From germline, CDR1 is SGHAT and CDR2 FQNNGV. This CDR3 comprises 13 residues. The CDR3 nucleotides are TGTGCCAGCAGCGTGACTGGCCCAGATACGCAGTATTTT. Its translation: CASSVTGPDTQYF.

The genes are TRBV28 and TRBJ2-7, with D unclear. CDR1 and CDR2 from the germline V gene are MDHEN and SYDVKM. Deletions cut 2 bases from V and 4 bases from J, with 12 bases between. The CDR3 totals 14 residues. The CDR3 region is CASSLGSLGYEQYF. The CDR3 bases are TGTGCCAGCAGTTTAGGGTCACTGGGATACGAGCAGTACTTC.

This clonotype was observed many times. The V call is TRBV6-1, the J call TRBJ2-7; weak D call: TRBD1 (5 bases). The V and J ends lost 10 bases and 6 bases respectively, with 22 bases between them. Germline CDR1 MNHNS, CDR2 SASEGT. The CDR3 has 14 amino acids. CDR3 sequence: CATNVRATAGEQYF. In nucleotides, the CDR3 is TGTGCCACCAATGTCAGGGCCACCGCCGGCGAGCAGTACTTC.

This clonotype was found many times. The genes are TRBV7-9 and TRBJ2-7; D might be TRBD1 or TRBD2, each matching 5 bases. This CDR3 has 13 amino acids. Germline lookup yields CDR1 SEHNR and CDR2 FQNEAQ (reference sequence). Trimming left V 7 bases short and J 4 bases short, with 14 bases between. The CDR3 DNA is TGTGCCAGCACCAATACGGGGCGATACGAGCAGTACTTC. The encoded protein is CASTNTGRYEQYF.

This clonotype was detected a few times. CDR3 amino acids: CASSLAMANEQFF. CDR3 DNA: TGTGCCAGCAGCTTAGCAATGGCCAATGAGCAGTTCTTC. V and J are TRBV7-2 and TRBJ2-1; D is ambiguous. This CDR3 contains 13 residues. Trimming stripped 0 bases from V and 6 bases from J, with 6 bases between. The germline gives CDR1 SGHTA, CDR2 FQGNSA.

The rearrangement links TRBV20-1 to TRBJ1-5; no clear D. Trimming cost V 3 bases and J 0 bases, with 6 bases left between them. CDR3 size: 13 residues. Germline V gene sequence: CDR1 DFQATT, CDR2 SNEGSKA (reference sequence). The CDR3 DNA sequence: TGCAGTGCTAGGGAGTATAGCAATCAGCCCCAGCATTTT. It translates to CSAREYSNQPQHF.

In its sample, this clonotype was seen a few times. The chain combines TRBV6-1 with TRBJ1-1; 7 bases map to TRBD1. V shed 9 bases, J shed 4 bases, and the junction held 8 bases outside the gene matches. This CDR3 has 13 residues. Germline CDR1 is MNHNS and CDR2 is SASEGT. The CDR3 loop is CASCESGGTEAFF. CDR3 nucleotide sequence: TGTGCCAGTTGTGAGTCAGGGGGCACTGAAGCTTTCTTT.